This T cell receptor beta chain originates from a study of quantifying T cell responses using KT2 cells. Study in general: TCR alpha and beta constant-region primers primed reverse transcription of RNA. A predetermined fluorescence threshold ended the second PCR, run as a qPCR.

The ends lost 5 bases at V and 3 bases at J; junction bases unmatched: 6. The germline V gene has CDR1 SGHTA and CDR2 FQGNSA. The CDR3 has 15 residues. This clonotype showed up many times. A single-stranded UMI oligo with SP2 sequence was ligated to cDNA 3' ends. An equimolar mix of RC1.1 and RC1.2 primed the beta chain across TRBC1 and TRBC2. TCRdb itself ran the UMI-ligation and nested PCR reads through MiXCR, one entry per CDR3 protein. This table holds tens of thousands of distinct CDR3 sequences, about 7.1% found once. The sequence was obtained from a human donor. Sequenced material: PBMCs spiked with cells of the T cell clone KT2. The rearrangement links TRBV7-2 to TRBJ2-7; TRBD2 agrees at 11 bases. The chain's CDR3 is CASSGLGTSGYEQYF. The CDR3 region has the DNA TGTGCCAGCAGCGGGCTTGGGACTAGCGGCTACGAGCAGTACTTC.